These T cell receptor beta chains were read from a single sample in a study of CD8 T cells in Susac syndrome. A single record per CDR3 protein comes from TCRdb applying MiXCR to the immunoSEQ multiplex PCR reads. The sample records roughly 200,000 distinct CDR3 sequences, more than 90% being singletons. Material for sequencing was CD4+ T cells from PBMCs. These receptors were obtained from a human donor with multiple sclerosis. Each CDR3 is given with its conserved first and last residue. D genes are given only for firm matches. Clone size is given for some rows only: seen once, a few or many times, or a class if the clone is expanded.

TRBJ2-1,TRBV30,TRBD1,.,CAWRSGQGAYNEQFF
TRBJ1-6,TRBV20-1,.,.,CSARRTDLNSPLHF
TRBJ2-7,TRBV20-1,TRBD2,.,CSAWTSGSYEQYF
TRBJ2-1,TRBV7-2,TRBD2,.,CASSLRGGAQIEQFF
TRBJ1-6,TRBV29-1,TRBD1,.,CSVAQDRGGSPLHF
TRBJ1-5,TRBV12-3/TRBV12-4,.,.,CASSLVMGAPFSNQPQHF
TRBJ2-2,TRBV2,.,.,CASIATARIGELFF
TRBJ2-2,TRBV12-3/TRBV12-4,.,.,CASIRRVTTGELFF
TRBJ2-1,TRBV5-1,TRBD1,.,CASSLGDRGQLDEQFF
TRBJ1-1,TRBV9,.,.,CASSLTANWAAEAFF
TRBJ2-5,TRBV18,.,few,CASSPGRQETQYF
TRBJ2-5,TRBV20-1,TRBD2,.,CSAYRLAGGQETQYF
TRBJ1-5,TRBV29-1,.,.,CSVREGGPSNQPQHF
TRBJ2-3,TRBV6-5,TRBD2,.,CASSYTSGGTDTQYF
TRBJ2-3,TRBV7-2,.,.,CASSLQRGPTDTQYF
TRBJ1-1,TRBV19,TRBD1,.,CASSATGAGHTEAFF
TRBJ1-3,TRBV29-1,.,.,CSVRHGSGNTIYF
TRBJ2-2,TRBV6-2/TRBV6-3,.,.,CASSSNPDRREMELFF
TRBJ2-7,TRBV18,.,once,CASSPLLGDTYNEQYF
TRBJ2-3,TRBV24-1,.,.,CATSRDSTDTQYF
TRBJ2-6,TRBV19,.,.,CASSKGHLASGANVLTF
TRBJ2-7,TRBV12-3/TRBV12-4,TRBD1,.,CASSSPPRQGGYEQYF
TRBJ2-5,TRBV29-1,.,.,CSVARGETQYF
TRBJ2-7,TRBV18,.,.,CASSPLATGIYEQYF
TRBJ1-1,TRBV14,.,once,CASSQFPGNSLAEAFF
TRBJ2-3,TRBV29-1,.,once,CSTNLGGGTDTQYF
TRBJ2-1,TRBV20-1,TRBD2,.,CSATGTSGESEQFF
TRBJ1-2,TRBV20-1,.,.,CSAVTPAFYGYTF
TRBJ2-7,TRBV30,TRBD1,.,CAWRRGTGGYEQYF
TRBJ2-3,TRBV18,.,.,CASSPMQTEEPDTQYF
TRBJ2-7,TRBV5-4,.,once,CARIRTEEEYF